What follows are 24 T cell receptor beta chains derived from one specimen sequenced in a study of patients and donors after allogeneic stem cell transplantation. Via MiXCR, TCRdb re-called the RT-PCR reads, giving one row per CDR3 protein. The repertoire consists of fewer than 500,000 distinct CDR3 sequences, with 15% to 20% occurring once and the leading ten covering just over 7%. The sequencing sample was made of blood, either unsorted or a sorted T cell fraction (not recorded which). These TCRs come from a human donor who was either an allogeneic HSCT recipient or a stem cell or donor lymphocyte infusion donor (not recorded which). It is not recorded whose cells these are; they may come from a transplant donor.

CDR3 sequence (DNA): TGCAGTGCTAGGGCCGCTGGTTTACCTTACGAGCAGTACTTC. This translates into CSARAAGLPYEQYF. The rearrangement joins TRBV20-1 to TRBJ2-7; D gene uncertain. This CDR3 has 14 residues. The V and J ends lost 3 bases and 4 bases respectively, with 16 bases between them. Per the germline V gene, CDR1 is DFQATT and CDR2 is SNEGSKA (reference sequence).

The rearrangement links TRBV6-1 to TRBJ1-1; D unclear. The ends were cut back, 6 bases at V and 0 bases at J, with 14 bases in the middle. Germline CDR1 and CDR2: MNHNS and SASEGT. The CDR3 covers 15 residues. This CDR3 reads CASSPPGRMNTEAFF. DNA for the CDR3: TGTGCCAGCAGCCCTCCCGGACGCATGAACACTGAAGCTTTCTTT.

This clonotype was found a few times. This sequence joins TRBV6-2 or TRBV6-3 and TRBJ1-2; maybe TRBD1 (5 bases). V shed 5 bases and J shed 4 bases, with 14 bases lying between them. From germline, CDR1 is MNHEY and CDR2 SVGEGT. This CDR3 comprises 14 residues. CDR3 region: CASSRGLGTYGYTF. CDR3 nucleotide sequence: TGTGCCAGCAGTCGCGGACTCGGGACCTATGGCTACACCTTC.

This clonotype was detected a few times. CDR3 region: CASSVGQGGEKLFF. The CDR3 DNA is TGTGCCAGCAGCGTAGGTCAGGGAGGCGAAAAACTGTTTTTT. The chain links TRBV9 to TRBJ1-4; D might be TRBD1 (5 bases). Germline values: CDR1 SGDLS, CDR2 YYNGEE. This CDR3 has 14 residues. The germline V and J ends were trimmed by 0 bases and 8 bases, with 11 bases remaining between them.

This clonotype has just a few counts. This chain uses TRBV7-9 with TRBJ2-1; TRBD1 aligns across 9 bases. V was pared by 5 bases and J by 9 bases, with 11 bases of the junction left unmatched. CDR1 is SEHNR, CDR2 FQNEAQ, per germline (reference sequence). The CDR3 covers 15 residues. The CDR3 DNA is TGTGCCAGCAGCCCAAGGGGGACAGGGCTCGGTGAGCAGTTCTTC. Translated: CASSPRGTGLGEQFF.

This clonotype has just a few counts. The chain joins TRBV7-8 to TRBJ2-2; a possible D gene is TRBD1 (5 bases). The V end was cut by 6 bases, the J end by 7 bases, with 15 bases between. The CDR3 runs 14 residues. Germline loops: CDR1 SGHVS, CDR2 FQNEAQ. CDR3 DNA sequence: TGTGCCAGCAGTAGGGGCACAGGTTTCGGGGAGCTGTTTTTT. Translation gives CASSRGTGFGELFF.

The V and J genes are TRBV6-4 and TRBJ1-5; D gene uncertain. This CDR3 is 15 amino acids long. V dropped 4 bases and J dropped 3 bases, with 13 bases sitting between them. CDR1 is MRHNA, CDR2 SNTAGT, per germline. The DNA of the CDR3 is TGTGCCAGCAGTGTATCGGCGGGTTTCAATCAGCCCCAGCATTTT. Encoded protein: CASSVSAGFNQPQHF.

The genes are TRBV19 and TRBJ2-3, with TRBD2 matching 10 bases. This CDR3 comprises 16 residues. The germline CDR1 and CDR2 sequences are LNHDA and SQIVND (reference sequence). Trimming cost V 3 bases and J 4 bases; bases outside gene matches: 7. In DNA form, the CDR3 reads TGTGCCAGTAGTATTGTCCTAGCGGGGGCCCCAGATACGCAGTATTTT. Amino acid sequence: CASSIVLAGAPDTQYF.

The chain employs TRBV24-1 and TRBJ1-1, with D perhaps TRBD1 (5 bases). This CDR3 contains 14 residues. The V end lost 2 bases, the J end lost 5 bases, and 11 bases lay between the germline ends. Germline lookup yields CDR1 KGHDR and CDR2 SFDVKD. In DNA form, the CDR3 reads TGTGCCACCAGTGATTCGCGGGGGGGAACTGAAGCTTTCTTT. Its translation: CATSDSRGGTEAFF.

The sample holds a few counts of this clonotype. This chain links TRBV5-1 with TRBJ2-3; no definite D call. This CDR3 contains 15 residues. V shed 7 bases and J shed 3 bases, with 18 bases lying between them. In germline, CDR1 is SGHRS, CDR2 YFSETQ. The CDR3 loop reads CASRPGFRGTDTQYF. The CDR3, as DNA: TGCGCCAGCCGCCCGGGTTTCAGAGGAACAGATACGCAGTATTTT.

The table lists this clonotype with a few counts. DNA of the CDR3: TGTGCCAGCACTTGGACGTCCCCGAACACCGGGGAGCTGTTTTTT. The encoded protein is CASTWTSPNTGELFF. This rearrangement joins TRBV6-1 to TRBJ2-2, with D hard to call. Germline CDR1 reads MNHNS; CDR2 reads SASEGT. Trimming took 7 bases from V and 0 from J, leaving 12 bases between them. CDR3 length: 15 residues.

The V gene is TRBV4-3, the J gene TRBJ1-1; no clear D gene. From germline, CDR1 is LGHNA and CDR2 YSLEER. Trimming cost V 1 base and J 4 bases, with 10 bases left between them. CDR3 size: 14 residues. Here the CDR3 reads CASSQGRRATEAFF. DNA of the CDR3: TGCGCCAGCAGCCAAGGACGGAGGGCCACTGAAGCTTTCTTT.

This clonotype was picked up a small number of times. J is TRBJ1-2 and V is TRBV2; the D gene is possibly TRBD1 (6 bases). The CDR3 has 12 residues. V lost 8 bases and J 4 bases, leaving 11 bases between the germline ends. Germline-derived CDR1 and CDR2 are SNHLY and FYNNEI. This chain's CDR3 is CASERGIYGYTF. CDR3 bases: TGTGCCAGCGAGAGGGGGATCTATGGCTACACCTTC.

This clonotype has ten or more counts. The CDR3 reads CASRHRGGQPQHF. The CDR3, as DNA: TGTGCCAGCAGGCACAGGGGAGGGCAGCCCCAGCATTTT. V gene TRBV6-1 combines with J gene TRBJ1-5; 7 nucleotides align to TRBD1. Germline CDR1 reads MNHNS; CDR2 reads SASEGT. The V gene end was trimmed by 6 bases and the J gene end by 7 bases; junction bases not matched to a gene: 6. The CDR3 is 13 amino acids.

This clonotype was picked up many times. This rearrangement joins TRBV12-3 or TRBV12-4 to TRBJ2-7, with D unclear. Trimming pared 2 bases from V and 2 bases from J, leaving 13 bases between. CDR3 size: 15 residues. The CDR3 DNA reads TGTGCCAGCAGTTTAAGACAAGGCCTTCCCTACGAGCAGTACTTC. Protein sequence: CASSLRQGLPYEQYF.

This clonotype was seen a handful of times. The rearrangement joins TRBV10-3 to TRBJ1-2; D unresolved. With 0 bases removed from V and 4 bases from J, the gap between germline ends came to 9 bases. Germline CDR1 is ENHRY and CDR2 is SYGVKD. The CDR3 covers 14 residues. CDR3 in DNA: TGTGCCATCAGTGAGTCAGGGTCTTTCTATGGCTACACCTTC. This gives the protein CAISESGSFYGYTF.

V and J are TRBV24-1 and TRBJ2-2; D remains unclear. The CDR3 has 16 amino acids. V was clipped by 4 bases and J by 0 bases, with 11 bases between them. The germline CDR1 and CDR2 sequences are KGHDR and SFDVKD. The CDR3 loop reads CATSERRQTNTGELFF. The CDR3 bases are TGTGCCACCAGTGAACGGCGGCAGACGAACACCGGGGAGCTGTTTTTT.

V and J are TRBV6-1 and TRBJ1-3; D remains unclear. There are 11 residues in the CDR3. In germline, CDR1 is MNHNS, CDR2 SASEGT. The V gene lost 8 bases and the J gene lost 8 bases, with 10 bases spanning the gap. The CDR3 coding sequence is TGTGCCAGCGGTATGTCGCACACCATATATTTT. Its protein is CASGMSHTIYF.

This clonotype was observed a handful of times. The chain links TRBV13 to TRBJ1-1; D might be TRBD1 (5 bases). This CDR3 region has 15 residues. Trimming left V 5 bases short and J 0 bases short, with 13 bases between. CDR1 is PRHDT and CDR2 is FYEKMQ in the germline V gene (reference sequence). DNA of the CDR3: TGTGCCAGCAGCAAAACCAGGGAGATGAACACTGAAGCTTTCTTT. Residues: CASSKTREMNTEAFF.

The chain uses TRBV4-1 and TRBJ2-3; 8 bases are shared with TRBD2. Germline V gives CDR1 MGHRA, CDR2 YSYEKL. CDR3 length: 16 amino acids. The V segment lost 3 bases and the J segment 2 bases; nucleotides outside the gene matches: 7. The CDR3 loop is CASSQVLAEITDTQYF. The CDR3 DNA follows: TGCGCCAGCAGCCAGGTACTAGCGGAGATCACAGATACGCAGTATTTT.

This clonotype was observed at least ten times. This chain joins TRBV29-1 and TRBJ1-1; D is possibly TRBD1 (6 bases). CDR1 is SQVTM and CDR2 is ANQGSEA in the germline V gene. The V and J ends lost 4 bases and 4 bases respectively, with 13 bases between them. The CDR3 sequence is 13 residues long. CDR3 nucleotide sequence: TGCAGCGTTGGACAGGACTCGGGCACTGAAGCTTTCTTT. This gives the protein CSVGQDSGTEAFF.

This clonotype has a handful of counts. This chain connects TRBV5-1 to TRBJ2-5; perhaps TRBD1 as D (5 bases). The CDR3 is 12 amino acids. Germline lookup yields CDR1 SGHRS and CDR2 YFSETQ. V was clipped by 7 bases and J by 7 bases, with 14 bases between them. The CDR3: CASHGACWTQYF. The CDR3, as DNA: TGCGCCAGCCATGGGGCCTGTTGGACCCAGTACTTC.

This clonotype has a handful of counts. The V and J genes are TRBV7-2 and TRBJ2-1; 10 nucleotides align to TRBD2. With 2 bases clipped from V and 7 bases from J, the junction kept 11 bases outside the gene matches. Germline CDR1 and CDR2: SGHTA and FQGNSA. This CDR3 comprises 17 residues. CDR3 amino acids: CASSLIGSGRVPNEQFF. Here the CDR3 DNA reads TGTGCCAGCAGCTTAATAGGGAGCGGGAGGGTTCCAAATGAGCAGTTCTTC.

This clonotype was seen more than once but under ten times. The rearrangement uses TRBV5-4 and TRBJ2-1, with D unclear. Germline V lookup: CDR1 SGHNT, CDR2 YYREEE (reference sequence). The CDR3 spans 17 residues. V was trimmed by 0 bases and J by 0 bases, leaving 13 bases between them. The CDR3 nucleotides read TGTGCCAGCAGCTTGGTATCTGTGGTGGGCTCCTACAATGAGCAGTTCTTC. Translation gives CASSLVSVVGSYNEQFF.